Given below is one TCR beta chain in context. Its antigen is currently unknown. Expressed TCRB transcripts were sequenced because the isolated RNA had all been reverse transcribed beforehand. Sequencing of naive, central memory and regulatory T cell samples gave an average of around 3.8 million reads. TCRdb keeps only in-frame clones here, not all; method: immunoSEQ multiplex PCR. This sample has hundreds of thousands of clones, with 25% to 35% found just once. The data derive from a study of beta chain features in type 1 diabetes. Study-level points and caveats: The similarity of naive, central memory and Treg TCRB repertoires appeared greater among patients than among healthy donors.

Germline V CDR1 and CDR2: SQVTM, ANQGSEA. This CDR3 spans 12 amino acids. V was trimmed by 7 bases and J by 3 bases, leaving 10 bases between them. This receptor was obtained from a man younger than 30 in good health. The sequenced material came from naive CD4+ T cells from blood. The chain links TRBV29-1 to TRBJ2-1, with D perhaps matching TRBD2 (5 bases). CDR3 DNA sequence: TGCAGCGAAGGCCGGGGCTACAATGAGCAGTTCTTC. Protein sequence: CSEGRGYNEQFF.